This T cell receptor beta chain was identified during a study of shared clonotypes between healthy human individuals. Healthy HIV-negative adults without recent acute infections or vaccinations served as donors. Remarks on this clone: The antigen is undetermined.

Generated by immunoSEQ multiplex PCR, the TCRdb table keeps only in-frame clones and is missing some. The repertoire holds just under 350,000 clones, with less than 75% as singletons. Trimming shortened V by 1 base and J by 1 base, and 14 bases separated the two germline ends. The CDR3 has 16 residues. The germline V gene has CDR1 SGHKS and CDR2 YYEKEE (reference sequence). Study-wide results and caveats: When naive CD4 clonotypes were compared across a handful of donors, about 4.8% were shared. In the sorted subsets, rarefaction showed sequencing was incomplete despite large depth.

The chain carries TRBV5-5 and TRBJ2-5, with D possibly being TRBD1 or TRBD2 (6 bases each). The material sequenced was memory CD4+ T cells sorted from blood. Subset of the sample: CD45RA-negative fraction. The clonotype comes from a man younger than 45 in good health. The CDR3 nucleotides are TGTGCCAGCAGCTTGACAGGGAGGCCCCCCCAAGAGACCCAGTACTTC. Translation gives CASSLTGRPPQETQYF.